This TCR beta chain derives from a study of blood T cell repertoires in COVID-19. Assay used: immunoSEQ multiplex PCR; TCRdb lists only in-frame clones, some missing. The sample records 300,000 to 450,000 clones, around 87% being singletons. In germline, CDR1 is KGHSH, CDR2 LQKENI. Trimming stripped 6 bases from V and 3 bases from J, with 22 bases between. This CDR3 is 17 amino acids long. The receptor's source is a woman aged 25 to 39 with COVID-19, enrolled during active disease. The sequenced sample was peripheral blood. The rearrangement joins TRBV18 to TRBJ2-3; perhaps TRBD1 as D (5 bases). CDR3 protein: CASSSMGRGERTDTQYF. The DNA of the CDR3 is TGTGCCAGCTCCTCCATGGGTAGGGGCGAGAGAACAGATACGCAGTATTTT. The whole variable domain, filled in from reference TRBV18 and TRBJ2-3, reads NAGVMQNPRHLVRRRGQEARLRCSPMKGHSHVYWYRQLPEEGLKFMVYLQKENIIDESGMPKERFSAEFPKEGPSILRIQQVVRGDSAAYFCASSSMGRGERTDTQYFGPGTRLTVL.